These 14 T cell receptor beta chains were sequenced from one sample in a study of STAT5B mutations in CD4+ large granular lymphocyte leukemia. Produced via immunoSEQ multiplex PCR; TCRdb's table is partial and in-frame only. This repertoire shows some 30,000 clones, around 74% found once; its top ten account for about 0.95%. The source material was CD4+ T cells from blood buffy coats. Source of these receptors: a human donor in good health.

The chain recombines TRBV5-1 with TRBJ2-1; 7 bases are a match to TRBD2. Germline values: CDR1 SGHRS, CDR2 YFSETQ. The V and J ends lost 3 bases and 4 bases, in that order; junction bases with no gene match: 10. There are 16 residues in the CDR3. CDR3 bases: TGCGCCAGCAGCTCGGAGGGCGGGGGTATATACAATGAGCAGTTCTTC. Translating gives CASSSEGGGIYNEQFF.

This chain uses TRBV6-1 with TRBJ1-6, with D tentatively TRBD1 (5 bases). Germline V lookup: CDR1 MNHNS, CDR2 SASEGT. There are 15 residues in the CDR3. Trimming took off 2 bases at V and 4 bases at J, with 9 bases between the two ends. CDR3 nucleotides: TGTGCCAGCAGTGAAATGGAGGGGTATAATTCACCCCTCCACTTT. Its protein is CASSEMEGYNSPLHF.

The rearrangement uses TRBV27 and TRBJ1-1, with no clear D. The germline CDR1 and CDR2 sequences are MNHEY and SMNVEV (reference sequence). The germline V and J ends were trimmed by 3 bases and 2 bases, with 10 bases remaining between them. The CDR3 has 14 residues. CDR3 region: CASSFRKSNTEAFF. The CDR3, as DNA: TGTGCCAGCAGTTTCCGTAAGTCAAACACTGAAGCTTTCTTT.

The chain links TRBV18 to TRBJ2-1; unclear D gene. V lost 2 bases, J lost 1 base, and 6 bases lay in between. The CDR3 is made up of 14 amino acids. Per germline, CDR1 KGHSH and CDR2 LQKENI. CDR3 nucleotide sequence: TGTGCCAGCTCACCATATCAGTCCTACAATGAGCAGTTCTTC. Its protein product is CASSPYQSYNEQFF.

The chain joins TRBV5-1 to TRBJ2-5; the D gene is possibly TRBD1 (5 bases). This CDR3 is built from 14 residues. V lost 0 bases and J lost 2, with 8 bases in between. Germline V gene sequence: CDR1 SGHRS, CDR2 YFSETQ. CDR3 amino acids: CASSLAGLQETQYF. The DNA of the CDR3 is TGCGCCAGCAGCTTGGCAGGGCTTCAAGAGACCCAGTACTTC.

This chain uses TRBV5-6 with TRBJ1-4; D is unresolved. Germline CDR1 reads SGHDT; CDR2 reads YYEEEE. Trimming shortened V by 0 bases and J by 3 bases, and 9 bases separated the two germline ends. This CDR3 comprises 15 residues. CDR3 residues: CASSLGGQANEKLFF. The DNA for the CDR3 is TGTGCCAGCAGCTTGGGCGGTCAGGCTAATGAAAAACTGTTTTTT.

This clone was counted once. The chain is built from TRBV6-5 and TRBJ1-5; D remains unclear. The CDR3 has 12 residues. Looked up from germline, CDR1 is MNHEY and CDR2 is SVGAGI. The V end lost 2 bases, the J end lost 9 bases, and 8 bases lay between the germline ends. In DNA, the CDR3 is TGTGCCAGCAGTTACCCACAAGGGCCCCAGCATTTT. Translation: CASSYPQGPQHF.

The V and J genes are TRBV19 and TRBJ2-7, with D unclear. The V and J ends lost 9 bases and 0 bases respectively, with 12 bases between them. This CDR3 is 13 amino acids long. The V gene's germline CDR1 is LNHDA and CDR2 SQIVND (reference sequence). The CDR3 sequence: CASARFGSYEQYF. The CDR3 DNA follows: TGTGCCAGCGCGAGGTTTGGCTCCTACGAGCAGTACTTC.

This chain connects TRBV19 to TRBJ2-5; 7 positions agree with TRBD1. V lost 6 bases, J lost 3 bases, and 7 bases stayed unmatched. The CDR3 runs to 14 residues. Germline-derived CDR1 and CDR2 are LNHDA and SQIVND (reference sequence). The CDR3 here is CASRRRTGEETQYF. CDR3 in DNA: TGTGCCAGTAGACGACGGACAGGCGAAGAGACCCAGTACTTC.

J is TRBJ2-4 and V is TRBV11-2; 8 positions match TRBD2. The ends lost 5 bases at V and 7 bases at J; junction bases unmatched: 7. The CDR3 runs to 14 residues. Looked up from germline, CDR1 is SGHAT and CDR2 is FQNNGV. CDR3 in DNA: TGTGCCAGCAGCATCGGGACTAGGCTGAACATTCAGTACTTC. Translation: CASSIGTRLNIQYF.

The genes are TRBV5-1 and TRBJ2-2; D not resolved. Trimming took off 3 bases at V and 5 bases at J, with 8 bases between the two ends. This CDR3 contains 13 residues. Germline V lookup: CDR1 SGHRS, CDR2 YFSETQ. CDR3 sequence: CASSSLGTGELFF. DNA of the CDR3: TGCGCCAGCAGCTCTTTGGGGACCGGGGAGCTGTTTTTT.

This sequence joins TRBV19 and TRBJ2-5, with TRBD2 as a possible D gene (5 bases). Trimming removed 5 bases at V and 4 bases at J, with 11 bases between. CDR1 LNHDA and CDR2 SQIVND come from the germline V gene (reference sequence). CDR3 length equals 13 residues. CDR3 sequence reads: CASSGTEGETQYF. CDR3 sequence (DNA): TGTGCCAGTAGTGGAACAGAGGGAGAGACCCAGTACTTC. Complete variable domain (other parts from reference TRBV19 and TRBJ2-5): DGGITQSPKYLFRKEGQNVTLSCEQNLNHDAMYWYRQDPGQGLRLIYYSQIVNDFQKGDIAEGYSVSREKKESFPLTVTSAQKNPTAFYLCASSGTEGETQYFGPGTRLLVL.

The V and J genes are TRBV28 and TRBJ1-2; D gene uncertain. Germline values: CDR1 MDHEN, CDR2 SYDVKM. V lost 7 bases and J 8 bases, leaving 14 bases between the germline ends. There are 12 residues in the CDR3. The DNA for the CDR3 is TGTGCCAGCAATAATAACCCCGTGGGCTACACCTTC. Amino acids: CASNNNPVGYTF.

The genes are TRBV21-1 and TRBJ2-7; the table's D call TRBD1 went unverified against the DNA. TRBV21-1 is a recognized pseudogene. The CDR3 spans 15 residues. In DNA, the CDR3 is TGTGCCAGCAGCAAAGAAGGGACAGGGGTTTACGAGCAGTACTTC. Translation: CASSKEGTGVYEQYF.